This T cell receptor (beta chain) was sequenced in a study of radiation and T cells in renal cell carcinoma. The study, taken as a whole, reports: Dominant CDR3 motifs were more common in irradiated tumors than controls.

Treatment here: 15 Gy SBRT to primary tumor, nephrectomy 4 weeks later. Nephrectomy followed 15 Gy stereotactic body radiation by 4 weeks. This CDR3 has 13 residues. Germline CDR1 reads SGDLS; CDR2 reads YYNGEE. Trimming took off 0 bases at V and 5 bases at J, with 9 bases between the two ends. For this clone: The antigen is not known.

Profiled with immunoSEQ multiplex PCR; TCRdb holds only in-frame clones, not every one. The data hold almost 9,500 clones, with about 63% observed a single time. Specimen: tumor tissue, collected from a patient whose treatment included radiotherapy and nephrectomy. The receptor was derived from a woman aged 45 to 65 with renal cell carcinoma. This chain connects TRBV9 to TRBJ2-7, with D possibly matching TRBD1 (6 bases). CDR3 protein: CASSVGTVHEQYF. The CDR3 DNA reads TGTGCCAGCAGCGTAGGGACAGTCCACGAGCAGTACTTC. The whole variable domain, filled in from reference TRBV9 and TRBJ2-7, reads DSGVTQTPKHLITATGQRVTLRCSPRSGDLSVYWYQQSLDQGLQFLIQYYNGEERAKGNILERFSAQQFPDLHSELNLSSLELGDSALYFCASSVGTVHEQYFGPGTRLTVT.